The present T cell receptor (beta chain) was sequenced within a study of graft-versus-host responses after intestinal transplantation. About the research overall: Grafts that recipients had were multivisceral, liver-intestinal, or isolated intestinal transplants. Every transplant recipient was induced with anti-thymocyte globulin, then maintained on tacrolimus and steroids for approximately three years. General study findings and limits: GvH clones turned up in recipient marrow; some had shown up first in ileum or blood.

Trimming removed 3 bases at V and 10 bases at J, with 10 bases between. The CDR3 sequence is 12 residues long. Looked up from germline, CDR1 is SGHVS and CDR2 is FNYEAQ. On this clone: Its target is not known.

TCRdb keeps only in-frame clones here, not all; method: immunoSEQ multiplex PCR. Among about 88,000 clones listed, more than 90% were seen once. The genes are TRBV7-6 and TRBJ2-1; D is perhaps TRBD1 or TRBD2 (5 bases each). This sequence was found in a human donor who received an intestinal transplant. The sequencing here drew on unstimulated CD4+ T cells sorted from spleen or lymph node cells, taken before intestinal transplant. This CDR3 is CASSLGRVEQFF. As DNA, the CDR3 is TGTGCCAGCAGCTTGGGGCGGGTGGAGCAGTTCTTC.